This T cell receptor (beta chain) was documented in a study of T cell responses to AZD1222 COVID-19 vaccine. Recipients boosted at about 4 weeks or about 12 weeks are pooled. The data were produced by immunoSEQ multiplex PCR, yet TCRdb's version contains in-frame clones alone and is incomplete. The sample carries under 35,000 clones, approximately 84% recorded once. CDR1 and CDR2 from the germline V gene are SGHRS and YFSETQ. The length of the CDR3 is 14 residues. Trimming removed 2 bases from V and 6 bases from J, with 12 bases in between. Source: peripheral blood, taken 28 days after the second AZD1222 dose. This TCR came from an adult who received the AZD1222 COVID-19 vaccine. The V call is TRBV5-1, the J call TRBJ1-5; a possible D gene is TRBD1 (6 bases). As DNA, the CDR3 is TGCGCCAGCAGCTTACCAGGGGAAGGTCAGCCCCAGCATTTT. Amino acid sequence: CASSLPGEGQPQHF.